Only one count was recorded for the clone carrying this TCR beta chain. The sample comes from a study of cytomegalovirus exposure and HLA in healthy donors. Both 60 Vbeta primers and 13 Jbeta primers went into the PCR. Repertoires were generated with immunoSEQ multiplex PCR, while TCRdb's copy carries only in-frame clones and drops some. The sample holds 95,000 to 100,000 clones, about four fifths seen once. This CDR3 has 14 residues. The origin of this receptor is a woman between 40 and 55 years old in good health and CMV-seronegative. The chain uses TRBV21-1 and TRBJ2-7; the table assigns TRBD1, which was not confirmed against the DNA. TRBV21-1 is a listed pseudogene. Sequencing was carried out using PBMCs. In nucleotides, the CDR3 is TGTGCCAGCAGCAAATTGCGACAGATATACGAGCAGTACTTC. It is translated as CASSKLRQIYEQYF.